This is a list of T cell receptor beta chains from one sample in a study of OX40 agonist ivuxolimab in advanced cancers. The method was immunoSEQ multiplex PCR; TCRdb's version includes in-frame clones alone and lacks a portion of them. The table records fewer than 70,000 clones, about 90% of them present only once. The source was CD4+ or CD8+ T cells sorted from blood, collected in a trial of the OX40 agonist ivuxolimab. Receptors originate from an adult with an advanced solid tumor such as melanoma, head and neck, liver or kidney cancer. Both conserved end residues are part of each CDR3. The D gene is left open where the match is weak. Only some rows state a clone size, as once, few, many or a class for expanded clones.

J: TRBJ2-7; size: .; D: .; V: TRBV9; DNA: TGTGCCAGCAGCGTAATCCCGGGCGGCGAGCAGTACTTC; CDR3: CASSVIPGGEQYF
J: TRBJ2-5; size: .; D: .; V: TRBV29-1; DNA: TGCAGCGTTGACAGTAGCTTCGGAGAGACCCAGTACTTC; CDR3: CSVDSSFGETQYF
J: TRBJ1-2; size: once; D: TRBD1; V: TRBV15; DNA: TGTGCCACCAGCAGGTTGCAGGGGGCGAGTGGCTACACCTTC; CDR3: CATSRLQGASGYTF
J: TRBJ2-3; size: once; D: TRBD2; V: TRBV6-6; DNA: TGTGCCAGTTGGACTAGCGGCACAGATACGCAGTATTTT; CDR3: CASWTSGTDTQYF
J: TRBJ1-4; size: .; D: TRBD1; V: TRBV19; DNA: TGTGCCAGTCGGGACAGAACAACTAATGAAAAACTGTTTTTT; CDR3: CASRDRTTNEKLFF
J: TRBJ2-7; size: .; D: .; V: TRBV10-3; DNA: TGTGCCATCAGTGATCCTGGAAAAGACTACGAGCAGTACTTC; CDR3: CAISDPGKDYEQYF
J: TRBJ2-7; size: .; D: TRBD1; V: TRBV6-6; DNA: TGTGCCAGCACCCCCTGGGACAGCTCCTACGAGCAGTACTTC; CDR3: CASTPWDSSYEQYF
J: TRBJ1-1; size: once; D: TRBD1; V: TRBV2; DNA: TGTGCCAGCAGTGGGGGACCGGGACAGGGAAGGGTGGAAGCTTTCTTT; CDR3: CASSGGPGQGRVEAFF
J: TRBJ1-2; size: .; D: .; V: TRBV6-1; DNA: TGTGCCAGCAGCAGGAGCGGGGCGCAGGGCTATGGCTACACCTTC; CDR3: CASSRSGAQGYGYTF
J: TRBJ1-5; size: .; D: .; V: TRBV27; DNA: TGTGCCAGCAGCCTAAGGGGGTCCCAGCCCCAGCATTTT; CDR3: CASSLRGSQPQHF
J: TRBJ2-3; size: .; D: .; V: TRBV13; DNA: TGTGCCAGCAGCCCCCTAGGGGCGGGTGTCACAGATACGCAGTATTTT; CDR3: CASSPLGAGVTDTQYF
J: TRBJ2-2; size: .; D: .; V: TRBV7-5; DNA: TGTGCCAGCAGCCAAGATAGGACCGGGGAGCTGTTTTTT; CDR3: CASSQDRTGELFF
J: TRBJ2-7; size: .; D: TRBD1; V: TRBV6-1; DNA: TGTGCCAGCAGGAGGGGGCAGGGGCAGCGCGAGCAGTACTTC; CDR3: CASRRGQGQREQYF